The present entry profiles one T cell receptor (beta chain) with its context. Its matching antigen is unknown. Germline lookup yields CDR1 MDHEN and CDR2 SYDVKM. Between the trimmed V and J ends, which lost 5 bases and 3 bases, there was a span of 8 bases. The CDR3 spans 12 residues. These data come from a study of shared clonotypes between healthy human individuals. In the study overall: CD8 memory received one plate per donor, CD8 naive two, CD4 memory three and CD4 naive three. Study conclusions and caveats: Generation of non-shared clonotypes was less probable than generation of clonotypes shared by all four donors.

Profiling relied on immunoSEQ multiplex PCR, and the TCRdb table lists in-frame clones only, not all of them. The sample shows roughly 1,500,000 clones, roughly 98.5% of them seen only once. Donors, without exception, were Caucasian adults residing in Nashville, Tennessee. CD4+ cells yielded CD45RA+ naive and CD45RA-negative memory subsets. The clonotype was recovered from a man younger than 40 in good health. The chain combines TRBV28 with TRBJ2-7; D not resolved. Sequencing was done on a sample of naive CD4+ T cells sorted from blood. The subset was: CD45RA+ positively selected. CDR3: CASSRRLYEQYF. Written as DNA, the CDR3 is TGTGCCAGCAGTCGAAGACTCTACGAGCAGTACTTC.